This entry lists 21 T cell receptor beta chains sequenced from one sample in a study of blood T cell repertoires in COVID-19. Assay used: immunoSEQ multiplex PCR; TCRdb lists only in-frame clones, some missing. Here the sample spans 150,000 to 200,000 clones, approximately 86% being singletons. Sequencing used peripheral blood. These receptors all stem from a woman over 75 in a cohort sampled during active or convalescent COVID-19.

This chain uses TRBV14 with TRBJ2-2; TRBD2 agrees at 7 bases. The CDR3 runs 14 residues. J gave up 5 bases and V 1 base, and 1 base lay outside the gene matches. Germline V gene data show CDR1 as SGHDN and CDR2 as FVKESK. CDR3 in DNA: TGTGCCAGCAGCCAAGGCGGGGGTACCGGGGAGCTGTTTTTT. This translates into CASSQGGGTGELFF.

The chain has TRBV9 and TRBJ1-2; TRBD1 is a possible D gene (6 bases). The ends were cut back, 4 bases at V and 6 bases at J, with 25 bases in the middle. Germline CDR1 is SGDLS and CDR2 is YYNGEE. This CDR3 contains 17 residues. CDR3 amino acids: CASSSHLQGKGFDGYTF. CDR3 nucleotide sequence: TGTGCCAGCAGCTCTCACCTACAGGGAAAGGGATTTGATGGCTACACCTTC.

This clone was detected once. The CDR3 nucleotides are TGCGCCAGCAGCCTAAAAACACAGGGAGAGAACACTGAAGCTTTCTTT. It specifies CASSLKTQGENTEAFF. V usage is TRBV5-1 and J usage is TRBJ1-1; a possible D gene is TRBD1 (6 bases). V was cut by 4 bases and J by 1 base, with 17 bases left in between. Germline CDR1 is SGHRS and CDR2 is YFSETQ. The CDR3 spans 16 residues. Complete variable domain (other parts from reference TRBV5-1 and TRBJ1-1): KAGVTQTPRYLIKTRGQQVTLSCSPISGHRSVSWYQQTPGQGLQFLFEYFSETQRNKGNFPGRFSGRQFSNSRSEMNVSTLELGDSALYLCASSLKTQGENTEAFFGQGTRLTVV.

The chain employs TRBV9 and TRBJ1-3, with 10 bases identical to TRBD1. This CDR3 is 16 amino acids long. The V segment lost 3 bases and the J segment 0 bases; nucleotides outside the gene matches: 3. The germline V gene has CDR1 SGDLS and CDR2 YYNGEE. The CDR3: CASSAGTGASGNTIYF. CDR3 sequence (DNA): TGTGCCAGCAGCGCCGGGACAGGGGCCTCTGGAAACACCATATATTTT.

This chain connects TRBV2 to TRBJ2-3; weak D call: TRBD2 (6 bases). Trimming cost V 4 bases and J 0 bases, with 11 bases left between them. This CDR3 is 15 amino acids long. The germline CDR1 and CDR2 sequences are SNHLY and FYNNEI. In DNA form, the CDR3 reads TGTGCCAGCAGTGCACCCGGGACTAGCACAGATACGCAGTATTTT. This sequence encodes CASSAPGTSTDTQYF.

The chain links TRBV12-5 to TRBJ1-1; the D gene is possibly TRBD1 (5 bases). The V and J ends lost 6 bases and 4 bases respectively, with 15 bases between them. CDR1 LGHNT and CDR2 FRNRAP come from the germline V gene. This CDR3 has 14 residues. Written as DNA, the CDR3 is TGTGCTAGTGGGAACATACCACAGGTCACTGAAGCTTTCTTT. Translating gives CASGNIPQVTEAFF.

The DNA for the CDR3 is TGTGCCAGCAGCCACGACAGGGGGATAGCCAAAAACATTCAGTACTTC. This codes for CASSHDRGIAKNIQYF. The V and J genes are TRBV5-6 and TRBJ2-4, with 9 bases fitting TRBD1. J was trimmed by 0 bases and V by 4 bases; bases with no gene match: 5. The CDR3 spans 16 residues. Germline V lookup: CDR1 SGHDT, CDR2 YYEEEE.

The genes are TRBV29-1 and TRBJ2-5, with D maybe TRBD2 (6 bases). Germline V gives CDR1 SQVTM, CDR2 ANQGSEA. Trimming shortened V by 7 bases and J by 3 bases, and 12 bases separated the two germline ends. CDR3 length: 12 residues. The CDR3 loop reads CSGTRTKETQYF. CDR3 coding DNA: TGCAGCGGCACTAGGACTAAAGAGACCCAGTACTTC.

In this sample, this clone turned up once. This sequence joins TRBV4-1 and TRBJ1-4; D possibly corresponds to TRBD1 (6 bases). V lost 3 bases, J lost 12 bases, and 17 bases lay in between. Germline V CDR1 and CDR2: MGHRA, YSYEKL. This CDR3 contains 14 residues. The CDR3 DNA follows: TGCGCCAGCAGCCACCAACAACAGGGATCGCAACTGTTTTTT. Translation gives CASSHQQQGSQLFF.

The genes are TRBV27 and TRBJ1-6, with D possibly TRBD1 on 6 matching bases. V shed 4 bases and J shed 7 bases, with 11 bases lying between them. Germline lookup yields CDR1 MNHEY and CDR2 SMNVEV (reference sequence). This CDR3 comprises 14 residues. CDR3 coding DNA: TGTGCCAGCAGTTCAGGGGTGGGCAATTCACCCCTCCACTTT. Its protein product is CASSSGVGNSPLHF.

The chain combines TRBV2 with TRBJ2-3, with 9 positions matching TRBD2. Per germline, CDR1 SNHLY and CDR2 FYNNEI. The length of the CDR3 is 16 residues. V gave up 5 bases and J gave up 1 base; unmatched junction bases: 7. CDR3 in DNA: TGTGCCAGCAGTCTGAGGACTAGCGCACGCACAGATACGCAGTATTTT. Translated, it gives CASSLRTSARTDTQYF.

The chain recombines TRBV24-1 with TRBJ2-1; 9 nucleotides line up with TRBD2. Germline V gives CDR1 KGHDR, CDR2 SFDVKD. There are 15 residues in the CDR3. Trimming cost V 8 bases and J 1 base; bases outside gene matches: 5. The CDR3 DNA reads TGTGCCACCAAACCGCGGGGGGGTTCCTACAATGAGCAGTTCTTC. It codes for CATKPRGGSYNEQFF.

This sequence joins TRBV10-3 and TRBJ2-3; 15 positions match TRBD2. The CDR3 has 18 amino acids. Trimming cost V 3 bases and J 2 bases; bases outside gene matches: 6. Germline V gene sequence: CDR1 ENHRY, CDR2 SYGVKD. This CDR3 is CAISDPGLAGGNTDTQYF. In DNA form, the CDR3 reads TGTGCCATCAGTGACCCGGGACTAGCGGGAGGTAACACAGATACGCAGTATTTT.

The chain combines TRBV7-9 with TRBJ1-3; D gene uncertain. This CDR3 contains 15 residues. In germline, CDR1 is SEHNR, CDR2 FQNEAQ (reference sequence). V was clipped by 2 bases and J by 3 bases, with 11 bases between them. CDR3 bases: TGTGCCAGCAGCTTACGCGGCGGTCTTGGAAACACCATATATTTT. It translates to CASSLRGGLGNTIYF.

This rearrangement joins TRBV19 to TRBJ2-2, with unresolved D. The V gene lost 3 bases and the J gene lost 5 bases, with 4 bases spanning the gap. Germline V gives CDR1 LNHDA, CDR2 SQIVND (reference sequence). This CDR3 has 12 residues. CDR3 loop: CASSIITGELFF. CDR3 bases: TGTGCCAGTAGTATTATTACCGGGGAGCTGTTTTTT.

The CDR3 DNA reads as TGCAGCGTTGAATCACAGGTCAACACTGAAGCTTTCTTT. Translated: CSVESQVNTEAFF. The chain joins TRBV29-1 to TRBJ1-1; TRBD1 is a possible D gene (5 bases). The CDR3 is 13 residues long. V was clipped by 2 bases and J by 2 bases, with 9 bases between them. From germline, CDR1 is SQVTM and CDR2 ANQGSEA.

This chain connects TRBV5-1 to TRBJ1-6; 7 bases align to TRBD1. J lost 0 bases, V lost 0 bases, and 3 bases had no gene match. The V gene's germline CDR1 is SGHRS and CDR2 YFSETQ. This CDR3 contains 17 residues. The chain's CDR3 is CASSLEGQSSYNSPLHF. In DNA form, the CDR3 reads TGCGCCAGCAGCTTGGAGGGACAGAGCTCCTATAATTCACCCCTCCACTTT.

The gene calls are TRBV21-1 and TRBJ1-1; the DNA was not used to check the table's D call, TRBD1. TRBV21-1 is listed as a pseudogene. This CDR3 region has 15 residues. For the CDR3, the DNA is TGTGCCAGCAGCACCCGACAGGGAAGGGGAACTGAAGCTTTCTTT. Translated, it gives CASSTRQGRGTEAFF.

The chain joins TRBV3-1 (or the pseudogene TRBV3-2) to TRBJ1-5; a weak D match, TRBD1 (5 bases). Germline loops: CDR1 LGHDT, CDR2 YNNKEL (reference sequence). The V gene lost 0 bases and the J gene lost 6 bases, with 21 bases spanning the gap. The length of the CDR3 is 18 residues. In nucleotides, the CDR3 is TGTGCCAGCAGCCAAGATCAACTCGATGGAGGGGAATGTCAGCCCCAGCATTTT. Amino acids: CASSQDQLDGGECQPQHF.

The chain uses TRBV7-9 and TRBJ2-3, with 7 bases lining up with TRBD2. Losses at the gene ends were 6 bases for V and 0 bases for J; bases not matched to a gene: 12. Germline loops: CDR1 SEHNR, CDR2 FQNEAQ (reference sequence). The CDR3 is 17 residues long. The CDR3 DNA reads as TGTGCCAGCAGTGGGCCTATGTGGGGGGGTAGCACAGATACGCAGTATTTT. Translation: CASSGPMWGGSTDTQYF.

CDR3 sequence (DNA): TGTGCCAGCAGTTTGCTCGGTGGTAACACTGAAGCTTTCTTT. Translated, it gives CASSLLGGNTEAFF. This chain connects TRBV28 to TRBJ1-1; D not certain. The CDR3 has 14 residues. Trimming took off 3 bases at V and 2 bases at J, with 10 bases between the two ends. Per the germline V gene, CDR1 is MDHEN and CDR2 is SYDVKM.